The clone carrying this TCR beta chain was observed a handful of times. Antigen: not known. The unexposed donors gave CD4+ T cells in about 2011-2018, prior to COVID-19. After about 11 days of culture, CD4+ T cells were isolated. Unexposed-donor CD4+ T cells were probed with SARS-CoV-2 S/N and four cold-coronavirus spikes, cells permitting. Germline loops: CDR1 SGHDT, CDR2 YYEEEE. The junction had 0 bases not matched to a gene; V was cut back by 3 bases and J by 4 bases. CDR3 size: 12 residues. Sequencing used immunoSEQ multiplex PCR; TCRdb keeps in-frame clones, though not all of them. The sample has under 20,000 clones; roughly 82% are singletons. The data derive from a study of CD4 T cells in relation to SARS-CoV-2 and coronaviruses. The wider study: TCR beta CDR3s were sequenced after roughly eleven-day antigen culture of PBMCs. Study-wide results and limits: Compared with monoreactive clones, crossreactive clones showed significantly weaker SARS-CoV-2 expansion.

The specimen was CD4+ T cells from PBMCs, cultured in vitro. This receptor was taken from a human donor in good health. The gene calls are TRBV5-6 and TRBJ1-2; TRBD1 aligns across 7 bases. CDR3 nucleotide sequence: TGTGCCAGCAGCTGGGACAGCTATGGCTACACCTTC. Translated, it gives CASSWDSYGYTF.